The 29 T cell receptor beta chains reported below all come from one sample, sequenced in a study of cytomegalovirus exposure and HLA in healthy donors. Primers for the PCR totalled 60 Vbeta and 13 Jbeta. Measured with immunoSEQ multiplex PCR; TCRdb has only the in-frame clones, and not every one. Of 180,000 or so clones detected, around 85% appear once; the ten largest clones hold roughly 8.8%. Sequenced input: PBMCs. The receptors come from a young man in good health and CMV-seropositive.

The CDR3 sequence: CASSGEVVNTEAFF. In DNA form, the CDR3 reads TGTGCCAGCAGCGGAGAGGTAGTGAACACTGAAGCTTTCTTT. The chain couples TRBV13 to TRBJ1-1; unclear D gene. Germline-derived CDR1 and CDR2 are PRHDT and FYEKMQ (reference sequence). The V end lost 5 bases, the J end lost 0 bases, and 10 bases lay between the germline ends. This CDR3 spans 14 amino acids.

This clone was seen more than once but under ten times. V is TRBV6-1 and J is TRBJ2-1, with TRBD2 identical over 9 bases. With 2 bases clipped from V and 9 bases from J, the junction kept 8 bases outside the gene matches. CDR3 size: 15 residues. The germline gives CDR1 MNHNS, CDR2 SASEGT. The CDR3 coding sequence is TGTGCCAGCAGTGAATTGACTAGCGGAAGCTCTGAGCAGTTCTTC. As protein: CASSELTSGSSEQFF.

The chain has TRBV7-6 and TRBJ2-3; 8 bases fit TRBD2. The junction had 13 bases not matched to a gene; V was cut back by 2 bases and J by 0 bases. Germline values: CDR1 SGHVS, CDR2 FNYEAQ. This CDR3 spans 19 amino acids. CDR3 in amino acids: CASSLMVVSSGRSTDTQYF. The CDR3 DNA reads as TGTGCCAGCAGCTTAATGGTCGTCTCTAGCGGGCGGAGCACAGATACGCAGTATTTT.

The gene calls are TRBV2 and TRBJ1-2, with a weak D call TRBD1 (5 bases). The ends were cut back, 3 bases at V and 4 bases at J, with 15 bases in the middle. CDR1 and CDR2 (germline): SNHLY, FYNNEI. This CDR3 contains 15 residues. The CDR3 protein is CASSDRVNSPYGYTF. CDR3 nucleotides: TGTGCCAGCAGTGACAGGGTCAATAGTCCCTATGGCTACACCTTC.

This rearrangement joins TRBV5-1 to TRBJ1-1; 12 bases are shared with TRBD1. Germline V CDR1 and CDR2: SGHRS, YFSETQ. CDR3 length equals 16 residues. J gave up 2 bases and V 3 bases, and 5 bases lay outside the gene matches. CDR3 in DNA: TGCGCCAGCAGCTCCCGGGACAGGGGGCGAAACACTGAAGCTTTCTTT. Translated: CASSSRDRGRNTEAFF.

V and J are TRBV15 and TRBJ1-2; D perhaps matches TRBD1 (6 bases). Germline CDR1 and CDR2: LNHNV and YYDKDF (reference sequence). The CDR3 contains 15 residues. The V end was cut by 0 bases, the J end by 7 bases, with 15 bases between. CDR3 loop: CATSRDWTDWFGYTF. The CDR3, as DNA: TGTGCCACCAGCAGAGATTGGACAGACTGGTTTGGCTACACCTTC.

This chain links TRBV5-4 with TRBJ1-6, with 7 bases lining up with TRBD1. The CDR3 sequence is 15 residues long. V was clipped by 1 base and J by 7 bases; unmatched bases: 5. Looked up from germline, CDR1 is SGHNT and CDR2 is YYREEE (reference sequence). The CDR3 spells CASSLQGVTNSPLHF. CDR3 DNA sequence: TGTGCCAGCAGCTTGCAGGGGGTTACGAATTCACCCCTCCACTTT.

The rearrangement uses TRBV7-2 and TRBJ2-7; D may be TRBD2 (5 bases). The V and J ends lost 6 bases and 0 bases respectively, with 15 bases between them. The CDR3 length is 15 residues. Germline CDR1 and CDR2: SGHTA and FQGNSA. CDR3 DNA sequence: TGTGCCAGCAGACTTAGATTAGGGAGCTCCTACGAGCAGTACTTC. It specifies CASRLRLGSSYEQYF.

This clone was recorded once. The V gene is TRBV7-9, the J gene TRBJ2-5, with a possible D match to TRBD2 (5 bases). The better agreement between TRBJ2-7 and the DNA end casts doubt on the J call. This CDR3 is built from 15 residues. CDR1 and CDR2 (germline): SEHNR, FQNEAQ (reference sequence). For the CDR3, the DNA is TGTGCCAGCAGCTCGGGGTGGACTCGGCCGTACGAGCAGTACTTC. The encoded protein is CASSSGWTRPYEQYF.

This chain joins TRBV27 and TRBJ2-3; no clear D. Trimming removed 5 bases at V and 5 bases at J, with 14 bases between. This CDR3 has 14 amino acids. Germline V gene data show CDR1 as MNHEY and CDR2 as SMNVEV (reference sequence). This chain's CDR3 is CASSPSLVLDTQYF. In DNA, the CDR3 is TGTGCCAGCAGTCCCTCCTTAGTGTTAGATACGCAGTATTTT.

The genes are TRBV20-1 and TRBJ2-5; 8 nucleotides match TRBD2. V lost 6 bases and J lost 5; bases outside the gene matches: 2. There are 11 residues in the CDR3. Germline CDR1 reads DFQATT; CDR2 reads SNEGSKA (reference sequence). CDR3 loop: CSAAGVETQYF. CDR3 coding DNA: TGCAGTGCAGCGGGGGTTGAGACCCAGTACTTC.

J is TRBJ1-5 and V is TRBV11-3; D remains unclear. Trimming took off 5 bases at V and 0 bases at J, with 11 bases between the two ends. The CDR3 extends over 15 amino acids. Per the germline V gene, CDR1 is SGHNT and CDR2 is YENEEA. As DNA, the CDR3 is TGTGCCAGCAGCCCTCGCGGGGATAGCAATCAGCCCCAGCATTTT. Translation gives CASSPRGDSNQPQHF. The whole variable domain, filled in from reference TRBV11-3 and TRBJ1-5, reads EAGVVQSPRYKIIEKKQPVAFWCNPISGHNTLYWYLQNLGQGPELLIRYENEEAVDDSQLPKDRFSAERLKGVDSTLKIQPAELGDSAVYLCASSPRGDSNQPQHFGDGTRLSIL.

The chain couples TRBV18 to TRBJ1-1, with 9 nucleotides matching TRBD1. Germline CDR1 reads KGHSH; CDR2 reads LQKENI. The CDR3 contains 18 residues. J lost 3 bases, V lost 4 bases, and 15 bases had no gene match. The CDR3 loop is CASSLVLPGQGGDTEAFF. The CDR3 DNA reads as TGTGCCAGCTCACTCGTATTACCGGGACAGGGAGGGGACACTGAAGCTTTCTTT.

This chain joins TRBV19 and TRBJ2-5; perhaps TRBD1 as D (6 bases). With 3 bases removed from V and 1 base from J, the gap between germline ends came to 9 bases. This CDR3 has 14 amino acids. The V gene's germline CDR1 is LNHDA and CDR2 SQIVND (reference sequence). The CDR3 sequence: CASSIMGAQETQYF. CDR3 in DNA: TGTGCCAGTAGTATCATGGGGGCCCAAGAGACCCAGTACTTC.

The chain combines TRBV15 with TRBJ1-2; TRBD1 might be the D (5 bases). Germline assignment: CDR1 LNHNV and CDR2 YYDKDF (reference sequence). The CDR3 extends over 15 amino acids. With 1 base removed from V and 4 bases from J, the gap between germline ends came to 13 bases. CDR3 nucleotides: TGTGCCACCAGCAGAGCTGACAGTCCCCTCTATGGCTACACCTTC. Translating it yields CATSRADSPLYGYTF.

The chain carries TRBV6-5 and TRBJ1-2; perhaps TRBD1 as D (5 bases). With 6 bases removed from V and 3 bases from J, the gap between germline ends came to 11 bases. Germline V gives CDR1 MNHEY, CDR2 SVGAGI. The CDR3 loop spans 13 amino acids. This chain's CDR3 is CASSPDSDYGYTF. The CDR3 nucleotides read TGTGCCAGCAGCCCAGACAGCGACTATGGCTACACCTTC.

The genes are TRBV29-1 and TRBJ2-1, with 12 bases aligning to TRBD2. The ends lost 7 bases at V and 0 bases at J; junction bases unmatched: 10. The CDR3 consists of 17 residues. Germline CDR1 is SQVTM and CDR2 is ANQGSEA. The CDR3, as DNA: TGCAGCGAACTAGCGGGGGGCGGAGTTAGCTCCTACAATGAGCAGTTCTTC. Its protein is CSELAGGGVSSYNEQFF.

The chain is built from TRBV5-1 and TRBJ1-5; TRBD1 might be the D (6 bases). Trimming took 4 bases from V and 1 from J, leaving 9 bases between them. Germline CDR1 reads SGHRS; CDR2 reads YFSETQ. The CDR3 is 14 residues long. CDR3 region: CASSAGQSNQPQHF. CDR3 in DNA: TGCGCCAGCAGCGCAGGACAGAGCAATCAGCCCCAGCATTTT.

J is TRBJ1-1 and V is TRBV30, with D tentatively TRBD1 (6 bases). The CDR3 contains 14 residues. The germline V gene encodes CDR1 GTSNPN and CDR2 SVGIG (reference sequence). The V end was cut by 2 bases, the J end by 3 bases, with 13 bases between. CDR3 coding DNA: TGTGCCTGGAGTCCCACAGGGTGGCACACTGAAGCTTTCTTT. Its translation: CAWSPTGWHTEAFF.

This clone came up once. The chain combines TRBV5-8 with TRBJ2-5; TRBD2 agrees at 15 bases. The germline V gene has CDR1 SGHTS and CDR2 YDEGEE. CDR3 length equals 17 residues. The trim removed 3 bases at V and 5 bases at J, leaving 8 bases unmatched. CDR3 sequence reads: CASSWGTSGGPEETQYF. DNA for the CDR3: TGTGCCAGCAGCTGGGGGACTAGCGGGGGGCCGGAGGAGACCCAGTACTTC.

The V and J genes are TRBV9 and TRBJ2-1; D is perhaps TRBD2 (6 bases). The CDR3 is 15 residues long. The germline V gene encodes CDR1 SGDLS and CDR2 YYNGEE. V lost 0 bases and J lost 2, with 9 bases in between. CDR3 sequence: CASSVGGATYNEQFF. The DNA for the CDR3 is TGTGCCAGCAGCGTAGGCGGGGCCACCTACAATGAGCAGTTCTTC.

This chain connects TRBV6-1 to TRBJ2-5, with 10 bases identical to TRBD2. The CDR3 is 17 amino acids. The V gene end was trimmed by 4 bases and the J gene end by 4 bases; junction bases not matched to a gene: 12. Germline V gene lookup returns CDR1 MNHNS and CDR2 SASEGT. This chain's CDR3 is CASSATPSGGPVETQYF. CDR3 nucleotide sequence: TGTGCCAGCAGTGCCACACCTAGCGGGGGCCCTGTAGAGACCCAGTACTTC.

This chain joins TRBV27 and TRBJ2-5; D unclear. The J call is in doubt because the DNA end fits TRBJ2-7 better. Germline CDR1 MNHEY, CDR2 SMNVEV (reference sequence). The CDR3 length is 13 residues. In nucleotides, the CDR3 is TGTGCCAGCAGTCCACCGAGCTCCTACGAGCAGTACTTC. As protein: CASSPPSSYEQYF.

CDR3 region: CASSLVPAGVNTGELFF. DNA for the CDR3: TGTGCCAGCAGCTTAGTGCCAGCGGGGGTGAACACCGGGGAGCTGTTTTTT. The V and J genes are TRBV11-2 and TRBJ2-2, with 8 bases identical to TRBD2. J lost 1 base, V lost 1 base, and 5 bases had no gene match. The CDR3 is 17 amino acids. Germline CDR1 is SGHAT and CDR2 is FQNNGV. Full variable domain (missing parts from reference TRBV11-2 and TRBJ2-2): EAGVAQSPRYKIIEKRQSVAFWCNPISGHATLYWYQQILGQGPKLLIQFQNNGVVDDSQLPKDRFSAERLKGVDSTLKIQPAKLEDSAVYLCASSLVPAGVNTGELFFGEGSRLTVL.

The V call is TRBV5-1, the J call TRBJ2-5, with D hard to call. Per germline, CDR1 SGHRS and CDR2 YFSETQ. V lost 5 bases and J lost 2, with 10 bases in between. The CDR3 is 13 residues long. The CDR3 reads CASRRETQETQYF. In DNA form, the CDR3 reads TGCGCCAGCAGACGCGAAACGCAAGAGACCCAGTACTTC.

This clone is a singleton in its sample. The CDR3 DNA is TGCAGTGCTAGAGATGGCTCTGAAGCTTTCTTT. It specifies CSARDGSEAFF. This chain links TRBV20-1 with TRBJ1-1; D is unclear. Trimming removed 0 bases from V and 6 bases from J, with 5 bases in between. This CDR3 has 11 amino acids. CDR1 and CDR2 from the germline V gene are DFQATT and SNEGSKA (reference sequence).

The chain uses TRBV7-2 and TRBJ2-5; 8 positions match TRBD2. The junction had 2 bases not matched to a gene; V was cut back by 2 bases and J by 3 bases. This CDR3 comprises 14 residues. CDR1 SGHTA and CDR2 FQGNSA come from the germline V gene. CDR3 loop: CASSLSGGKETQYF. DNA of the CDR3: TGTGCCAGCAGCTTAAGCGGGGGAAAAGAGACCCAGTACTTC.

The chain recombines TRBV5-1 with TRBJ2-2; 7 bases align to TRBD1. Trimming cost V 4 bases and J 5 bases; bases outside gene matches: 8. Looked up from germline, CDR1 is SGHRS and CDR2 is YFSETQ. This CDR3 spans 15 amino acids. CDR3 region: CASSHETGNTGELFF. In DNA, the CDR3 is TGCGCCAGCAGCCACGAGACAGGGAATACCGGGGAGCTGTTTTTT.

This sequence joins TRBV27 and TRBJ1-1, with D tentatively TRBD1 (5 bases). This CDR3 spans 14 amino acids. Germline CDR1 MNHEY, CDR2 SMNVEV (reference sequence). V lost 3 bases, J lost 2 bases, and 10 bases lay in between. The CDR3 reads CASSFWGDNTEAFF. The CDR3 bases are TGTGCCAGCAGTTTTTGGGGGGACAACACTGAAGCTTTCTTT.